This T cell receptor beta chain came from a study of cytomegalovirus exposure and HLA in healthy donors (TCRdb year 2017). Looking at the study overall: According to an earlier analysis of several hundred of the donors, roughly 180 million T cells yielded 95 million to 140 million unique TCR beta sequences and 250 to 350 Gb of sequence data. HLA typing covered class I and class II loci at four-digit resolution. In an earlier analysis of roughly 580 of the donors, high-throughput TCR beta sequencing was used to judge whether each TCR beta V gene segment behaved as functional or pseudogenic. The number of typed donors differed by locus: about 629-640 for A, B, C, DRB1 and DQB1; 522 for DQA1; 606 for DPA1; and roughly 450 for DPB1. The study aimed to test whether signatures of past pathogen exposure could be identified by cataloging public T cell receptors. Every discovery cohort repertoire had been produced on one sequencing platform. In a later analysis, previously published TCR beta repertoires from 550 to 700 donors were re-analyzed and high-resolution HLA genotyping was added so that TCR occurrence patterns could be studied. The study profiled the T cell repertoires of 550 to 700 subjects by immunosequencing and related them to cytomegalovirus serostatus. An early release that covered 500 to 800 HLA-typed donors contained around 330 gigabases of sequencing data and 75 million to 100 million unique TCR sequences. Alongside the repertoire data, information on donor age, sex, ethnicity and CMV serostatus was compiled. In the later analysis, no new phenotypic data were used to find candidate immune exposures; instead, reliance was placed on TCR beta sequences and their occurrence across donors. Of the 398 genotyped donors, around 81% fell in the genetic ancestry cluster associated with self-reported Caucasian donors. Among almost 400 genotyped donors of the cohort, an average of 235,054 unique TCR beta nucleotide sequences were sequenced per donor, roughly 18% of them non-productive. Genome-wide SNP genotypes for about 65% of the 666 donors were used in a later genetic analysis, which treated that subset as a discovery cohort. The study combined high-throughput TCR immunosequencing, statistical association of individual TCRs with disease status, and machine learning to predict cytomegalovirus infection status. Besides the first cohort of 666 subjects, a separate validation cohort made up of 120 different subjects was used. Because of strong linkage in the cohort, five DR-DQ haplotypes were treated as single units for association and clustering.

A remark on this clone: Its antigen is currently not known. Base qualities are not recorded, but no much larger clone differs from it by a single base.

As encoded in the germline V gene, CDR1 is LGHNA while CDR2 is YNFKEQ. Between the V and J ends, shortened by 0 bases and 4 bases respectively, the junction contains 13 bases. From the cysteine up to the phenylalanine, the CDR3 has a length of 16 residues. Solely the CDR3 DNA is kept, with 48 bases framed from the first base. Paper-wide results and their limitations: Because the 87-base-pair reads could not distinguish some IMGT-functional V segments, including TRBV6-2 and TRBV6-3, those segments were excluded. The classifier was reported to diagnose cytomegalovirus status with high specificity and sensitivity in both the original cohort and the validation cohort. In a later genetic analysis, fewer N-insertions in productive TCRs were reported among donors in an Asian-associated ancestry cluster than the 666-donor mean. In a later analysis, the rate of TCR association differed among HLA loci, with DRB1 alleles having the most associated TCRs and HLA-C alleles having the fewest. The sequencing pipeline was judged likely to have produced a cluster of highly shared sequence variants as a technical artifact. In vitro tests confirmed that a few of the cytomegalovirus-associated TCR beta chains recognize cytomegalovirus antigens. Several of the top co-occurrence clusters appeared to be linked to parvovirus B19, influenza, CMV and Epstein-Barr virus, according to a later analysis. Sequencing depth was assumed to be roughly uniform across donors in the presence/absence analyses, though that assumption may not hold. A further reported finding was that TCR beta sequences accurately predicted the HLA-A and HLA-B alleles for most subjects in the first cohort. Most TCR sequences were observed very rarely across donors, whereas some public TCRs were present in many individuals. The study listed 150 to 200 TCR beta chains as associated with cytomegalovirus. Linkage disequilibrium might explain the correlated functional status among segregating V segments, but an unknown experimental factor could not be ruled out. An association between a missense DCLRE1C variant and V-gene and J-gene trimming of TCR beta chains was found in a later genetic analysis and replicated in an independent cohort. Because some donors lacked HLA typing at each locus, the association tests relied only on the typed subset. A later analysis found that most CMV-associated TCR beta chains appeared HLA-restricted, with HLA associations seemingly driven largely by CMV exposure. When HLA alleles, especially DR and DQ, strongly co-occurred, TCR associations were difficult to assign to individual alleles. Immune exposure information for the cohort was limited to CMV serostatus. Because counts were too low, more than 15 rarely observed V segments, including chromosome 9 orphons, were excluded from the earlier analysis of a few hundred of the donors. In a later analysis, 16,951 TCR beta sequences were associated with specific HLA alleles at a false discovery rate of 0.05. In an earlier analysis of approximately 590 of the donors, most TCR beta V segments appeared in productive rearrangements about 90% or about 30% of the time, broadly matching IMGT annotations. The authors suggested that the approach could potentially be extended to other disease states and immunological phenotypes. This cohort had only TCR beta chains sequenced, and the lack of alpha or paired-chain data limited which features could be detected. A later analysis found that HLA-associated TCR beta chains were more clonally expanded and had lower generation probabilities than equally common non-associated chains.

In total, approximately 700 healthy bone marrow donors made up the cohort. At the time of sampling, all cohort members were nominally healthy, though unrecorded immune exposures were likely present. The donor tested CMV seronegative, placing the donor among the 350 to 400 seronegative members of the cohort. A peripheral blood sample was collected from each donor, and TCR beta sequencing was performed on peripheral blood mononuclear cells. Genomic DNA extraction from the blood cell samples was performed with the Qiagen DNeasy Blood Extraction Kit. Library creation used the immunoSEQ multiplex PCR assay. For the multiplex PCR, a mixture combining 60 forward primers for TCR Vbeta segments and 13 reverse primers for TCR Jbeta segments was used. A multiplex PCR assay on genomic DNA amplified the CDR3 region of rearranged TCR beta genes. The amplified TCR beta libraries were sequenced on the Illumina HiSeq System as 87-base-pair reads. The authors' pipeline ran thus. A later analysis counted some 80 million unique TCR beta chains across the 666 repertoires, and roughly 9.9 million of these chains were shared by at least two donors. A nearest-neighbor algorithm error-corrected the raw reads and collapsed the reads into unique sequences, merging closely related sequences to remove PCR and sequencing errors. V, D and J gene segments were assigned by aligning CDR3 sequences to IMGT reference sequences. For a sequence to be retained, a match of at least six nucleotides was required to both a V gene segment and a J gene segment. Rearrangements were called productive when the CDR3 lacked stop codons and stayed in frame with V and J; all others were non-productive. Following IMGT convention, CDR3 was defined as the stretch from the second conserved V-encoded cysteine up to the conserved J-encoded phenylalanine. The earlier analysis of a few hundred of the donors excluded sequences that lacked an unambiguous match to a single V gene segment. An earlier analysis of 587 of the donors called V segments functional above 56.7% productive rearrangements and segregating when the between-donor standard deviation exceeded 5%. A statistical classification framework was built to diagnose cytomegalovirus status from the catalog of TCR beta chain sequences. In a later analysis, TCR nucleotide sequences were compared against IMGT/GENE-DB human TR gene sequences so that V and J genes could be assigned. Using the TCRdist pipeline, a later analysis assigned CDR3 sequences along with most-parsimonious VDJ recombination scenarios. A later analysis defined each TCR beta chain by its CDR3 amino acid sequence plus V-gene family, and excluded reads lacking a unique V-gene family. A later analysis removed 550 to 700 highly shared, low-generation-probability nucleotide sequences to deal with suspected cross-contamination and a sequencing artifact. In a later analysis, a clonal expansion index was calculated for each public chain from normalized within-repertoire ranks of inferred template counts. In a later analysis, generation probabilities were computed with a VDJ recombination model fitted to out-of-frame rearrangements, and the resulting probabilities were checked against IGoR. Hypergeometric tests were used in a later analysis to score TCR-TCR, TCR-HLA and TCR-CMV co-occurrence, with a repertoire-size bias correction applied to the TCR pairs. False discovery rates were estimated in a later analysis by permuting HLA or CMV assignments 20 times. In a later analysis, co-occurring TCRs were grouped using DBSCAN, with TCRdist sequence similarity added in when clustering inside HLA-allele-positive subsets. For co-occurrence clustering, repertoires with fewer than 30,000 or more than 120,000 public chains were excluded, along with 4 to 6 repertoires with anomalous nucleotide sharing. TCRdb carries this immuneACCESS record with in-frame sequences only. Its versions omit some clonotypes, under half of them owing to an unresolved V gene in the studies checked, with the rest unexplained. That table supplies the V and J calls and clone size; D and trimming were determined from the DNA. This sample has about 130,000 clones in its table, and roughly four fifths of those were observed once. Over 0.95% of the sample rests with the top ten.

Rearrangement joined TRBV4-2 to TRBJ2-1; no D gene can be assigned with confidence. The sequenced sample consisted of PBMCs. This TCR was recovered from a girl aged 2 to 9 in good health and CMV-seronegative. The nucleotides read TGTGCCAGCAGCCAAGACCCGAGGAACTCTTACAATGAGCAGTTCTTC. This translates into CASSQDPRNSYNEQFF.